This T cell receptor (beta chain) stems from a study of blood T cell repertoires in COVID-19 (TCRdb year 2020). Study-wide context: The collaborator samples originated in the United States, Italy and Spain and spanned the acute and convalescent phases of COVID-19. Samples were obtained from the ongoing ImmuneRACE study (first 160 participants) and from approximately 1,200 subjects provided by 6 global collaborators. Nearly every sample came with metadata listing a de-identified subject ID, COVID-19 status, age in years and sex. Subjects who had been exposed to COVID-19, were actively infected with it, or had recovered from it provided the deeply sampled blood TCRbeta repertoires that made up the dataset. The material from the prospective study consisted of cDNA or gDNA derived from T cells, B-cell-depleted T cells, or PBMCs. The repertoires were made available in a free public database intended to serve as a resource for research on the immune response to SARS-CoV-2. Where HLA class I and class II types were available, the types were taken from metadata supplied by the sample provider, not from assay-based typing.

Each collaborating institution followed its own protocols to collect whole blood in K2EDTA tubes. For TCRbeta analysis, collaborators shipped samples in one of three forms: frozen whole blood, isolated PBMCs, or DNA extracted from either of those sample types. On the study overall, not on this receptor specifically: The amount of clinical and demographic metadata varied by source and participant and was provided uncurated.

Including the terminal cysteine and phenylalanine, the CDR3 comprises 17 residues. Here the CDR3 DNA is all that survives: 51 bases in frame from base 1. CDR1 MGHRA and CDR2 YSYEKL were looked up in the germline V gene. The germline V end is reduced by 0 bases and the J end by 5 bases; junction bases left unmatched: 6. TCRbeta CDR3 regions were amplified from genomic DNA by means of the immunoSEQ Assay, a bias-controlled multiplex PCR. On the study's bioinformatics: Nucleated cell counts per sample were estimated from amplification of reference gene primers within the assay. To quantify the absolute abundance of each unique TCRbeta CDR3 rearrangement, sequence reads were collapsed and filtered. For each sample, productive Simpson clonality was calculated as the square root of Simpson's diversity index over productive rearrangements. TCRdb provides this immuneACCESS table in a form limited to in-frame rearrangements. Some clones are lacking; in checked studies, under half of them reflect an unresolved V gene, and why the rest are absent is not known. V and J calls and clone size are as listed in that table; D and trimming were resolved from the DNA. Counted in this sample were about 270,000 clones; approximately 86% of them appeared once. Around 9% of the sample rests with the top ten.

In regard to this clone: This receptor's antigen is unknown. Base-call qualities are not available, and no considerably larger clone is one nucleotide away.

This clonotype was obtained from a middle-aged man with active or convalescent COVID-19. The sequenced sample was peripheral blood. The chain couples TRBV4-1 to TRBJ2-5, with TRBD2 matching 13 junction bases. The CDR3 reads CASSQDTSGGGRETQYF. The sequence in DNA is TGCGCCAGCAGCCAAGATACTAGCGGGGGGGGCCGGGAGACCCAGTACTTC.